The present entry profiles one TCR beta chain with its context. Libraries were prepared by immunoSEQ multiplex PCR; TCRdb keeps only in-frame clonotypes and omits some of them. Here the sample spans around 120,000 clones, around 93% being singletons. This sample is drawn from a study of T cell responses to AZD1222 COVID-19 vaccine. CDR1 and CDR2 (germline): DFQATT, SNEGSKA (reference sequence). The CDR3 is 11 residues long. Between the trimmed V and J ends, which lost 6 bases and 5 bases, there was a span of 10 bases. The V and J genes are TRBV20-1 and TRBJ1-1; D uncertain. The sample was peripheral blood, taken on day 0 of AZD1222 vaccination. This TCR derives from an adult in good health. This CDR3 is CSATPGTEAFF. CDR3 nucleotide sequence: TGCAGTGCCACCCCGGGGACTGAAGCTTTCTTT.